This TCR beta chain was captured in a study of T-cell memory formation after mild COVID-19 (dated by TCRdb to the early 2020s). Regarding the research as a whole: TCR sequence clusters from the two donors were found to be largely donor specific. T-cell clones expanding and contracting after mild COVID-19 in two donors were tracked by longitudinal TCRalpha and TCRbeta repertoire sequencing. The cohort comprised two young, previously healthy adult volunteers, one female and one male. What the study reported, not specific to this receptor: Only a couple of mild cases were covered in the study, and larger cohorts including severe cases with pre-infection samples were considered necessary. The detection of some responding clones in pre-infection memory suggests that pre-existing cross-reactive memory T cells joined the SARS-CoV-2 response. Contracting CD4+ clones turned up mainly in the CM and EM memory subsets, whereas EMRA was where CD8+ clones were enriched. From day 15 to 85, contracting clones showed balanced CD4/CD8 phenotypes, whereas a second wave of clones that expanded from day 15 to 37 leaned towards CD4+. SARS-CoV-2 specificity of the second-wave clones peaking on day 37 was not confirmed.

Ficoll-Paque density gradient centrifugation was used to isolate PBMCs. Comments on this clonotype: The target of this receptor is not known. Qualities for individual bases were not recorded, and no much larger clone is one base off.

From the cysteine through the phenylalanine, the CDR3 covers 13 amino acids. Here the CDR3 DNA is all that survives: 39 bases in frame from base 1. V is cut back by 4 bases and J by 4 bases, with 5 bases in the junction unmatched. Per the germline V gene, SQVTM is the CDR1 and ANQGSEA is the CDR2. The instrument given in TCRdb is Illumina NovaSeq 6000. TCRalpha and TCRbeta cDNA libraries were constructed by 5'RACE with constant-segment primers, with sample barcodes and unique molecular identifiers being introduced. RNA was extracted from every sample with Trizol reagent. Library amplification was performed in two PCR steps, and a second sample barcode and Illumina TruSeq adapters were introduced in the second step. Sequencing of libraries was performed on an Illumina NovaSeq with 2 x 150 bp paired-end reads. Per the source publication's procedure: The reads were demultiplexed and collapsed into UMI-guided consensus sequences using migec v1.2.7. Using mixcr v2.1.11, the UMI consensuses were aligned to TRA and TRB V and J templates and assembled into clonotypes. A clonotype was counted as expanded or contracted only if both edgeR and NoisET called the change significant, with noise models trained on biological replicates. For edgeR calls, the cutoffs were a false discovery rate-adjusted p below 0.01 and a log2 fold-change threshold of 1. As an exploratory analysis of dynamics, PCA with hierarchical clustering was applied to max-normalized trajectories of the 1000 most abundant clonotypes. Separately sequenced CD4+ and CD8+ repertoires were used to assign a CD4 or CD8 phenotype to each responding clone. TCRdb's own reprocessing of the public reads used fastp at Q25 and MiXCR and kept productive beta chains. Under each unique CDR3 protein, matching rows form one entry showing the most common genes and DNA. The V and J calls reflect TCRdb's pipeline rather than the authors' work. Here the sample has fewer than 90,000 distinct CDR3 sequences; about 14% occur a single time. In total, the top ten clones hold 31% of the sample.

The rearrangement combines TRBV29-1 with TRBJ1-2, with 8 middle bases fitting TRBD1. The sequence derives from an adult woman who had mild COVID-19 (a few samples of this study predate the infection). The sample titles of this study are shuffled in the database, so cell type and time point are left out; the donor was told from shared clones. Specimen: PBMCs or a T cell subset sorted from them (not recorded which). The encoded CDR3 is CSVGGQGVYGYTF. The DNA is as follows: TGCAGCGTTGGAGGACAGGGAGTCTATGGCTACACCTTC.